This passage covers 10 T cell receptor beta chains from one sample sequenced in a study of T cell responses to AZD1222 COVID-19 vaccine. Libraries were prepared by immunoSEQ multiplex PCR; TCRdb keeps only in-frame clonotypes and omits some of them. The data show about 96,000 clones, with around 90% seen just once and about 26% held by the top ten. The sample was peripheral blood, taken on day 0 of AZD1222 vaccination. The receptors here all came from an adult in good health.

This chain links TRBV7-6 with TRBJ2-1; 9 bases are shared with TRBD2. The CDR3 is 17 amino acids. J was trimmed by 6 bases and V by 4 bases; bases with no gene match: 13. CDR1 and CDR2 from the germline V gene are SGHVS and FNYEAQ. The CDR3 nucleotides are TGTGCCAGCAGCTCCCGGGGTAGCGGGAGATTAGGCAATGAGCAGTTCTTC. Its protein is CASSSRGSGRLGNEQFF.

CDR3 loop: CASSVGGSTGELFF. DNA for the CDR3: TGTGCCAGCAGCGTCGGGGGGAGCACCGGGGAGCTGTTTTTT. The rearrangement uses TRBV9 and TRBJ2-2; 7 bases agree with TRBD2. The CDR3 extends over 14 amino acids. The germline V gene has CDR1 SGDLS and CDR2 YYNGEE. V was clipped by 2 bases and J by 4 bases; unmatched bases: 2.

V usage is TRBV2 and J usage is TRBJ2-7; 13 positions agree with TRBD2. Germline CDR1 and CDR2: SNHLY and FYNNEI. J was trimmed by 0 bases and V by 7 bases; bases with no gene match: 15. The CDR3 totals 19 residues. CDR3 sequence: CASTDTGTSGIGSSYEQYF. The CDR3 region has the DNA TGTGCCAGCACTGACACCGGGACTAGCGGGATAGGGAGCTCCTACGAGCAGTACTTC.

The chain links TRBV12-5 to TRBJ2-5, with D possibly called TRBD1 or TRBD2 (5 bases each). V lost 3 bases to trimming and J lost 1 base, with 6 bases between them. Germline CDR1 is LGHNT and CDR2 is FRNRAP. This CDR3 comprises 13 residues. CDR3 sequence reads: CASGFGAQETQYF. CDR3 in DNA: TGTGCTAGTGGTTTCGGGGCCCAAGAGACCCAGTACTTC.

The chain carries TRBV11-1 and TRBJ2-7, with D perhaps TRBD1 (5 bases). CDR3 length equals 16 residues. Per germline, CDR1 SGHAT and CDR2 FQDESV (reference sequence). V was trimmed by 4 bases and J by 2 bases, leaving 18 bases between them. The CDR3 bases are TGTGCCAGCAGCTATGGATTCAAGGGGTTGACCTACGAGCAGTACTTC. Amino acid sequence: CASSYGFKGLTYEQYF.

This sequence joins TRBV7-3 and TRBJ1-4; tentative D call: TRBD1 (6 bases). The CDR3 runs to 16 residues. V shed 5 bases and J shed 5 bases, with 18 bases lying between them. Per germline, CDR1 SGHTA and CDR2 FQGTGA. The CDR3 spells CASSPPGGRGNEKLFF. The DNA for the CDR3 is TGTGCCAGCAGCCCGCCGGGGGGCCGGGGGAATGAAAAACTGTTTTTT.

This CDR3 reads CASSPNLRVENEQFF. The CDR3 DNA follows: TGTGCCAGCAGCCCCAATTTAAGGGTCGAGAATGAGCAGTTCTTC. The chain combines TRBV7-9 with TRBJ2-1; D not resolved. Per the germline V gene, CDR1 is SEHNR and CDR2 is FQNEAQ (reference sequence). Trimming removed 5 bases at V and 7 bases at J, with 18 bases between. The CDR3 length is 15 residues.

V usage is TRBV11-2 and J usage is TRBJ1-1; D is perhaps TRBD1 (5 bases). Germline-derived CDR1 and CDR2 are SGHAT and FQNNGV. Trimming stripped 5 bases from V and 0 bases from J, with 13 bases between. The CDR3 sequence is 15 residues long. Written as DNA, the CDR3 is TGTGCCAGCAGCCCCGGGGGATCCGTGAACACTGAAGCTTTCTTT. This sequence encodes CASSPGGSVNTEAFF. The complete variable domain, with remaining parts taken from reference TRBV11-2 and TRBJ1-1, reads EAGVAQSPRYKIIEKRQSVAFWCNPISGHATLYWYQQILGQGPKLLIQFQNNGVVDDSQLPKDRFSAERLKGVDSTLKIQPAKLEDSAVYLCASSPGGSVNTEAFFGQGTRLTVV.

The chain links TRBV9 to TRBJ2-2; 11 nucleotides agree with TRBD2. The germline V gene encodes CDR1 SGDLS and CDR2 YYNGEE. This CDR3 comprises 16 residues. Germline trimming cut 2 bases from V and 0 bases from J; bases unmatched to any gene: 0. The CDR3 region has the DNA TGTGCCAGCAGCGTGGGACTAGCGGCGAACACCGGGGAGCTGTTTTTT. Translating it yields CASSVGLAANTGELFF.

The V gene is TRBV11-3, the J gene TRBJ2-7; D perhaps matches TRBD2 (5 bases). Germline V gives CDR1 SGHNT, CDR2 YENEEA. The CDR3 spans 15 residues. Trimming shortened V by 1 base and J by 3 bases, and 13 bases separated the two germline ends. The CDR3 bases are TGTGCCAGCAGCTTAGGACCCTCGAGGGTCTACGAGCAGTACTTC. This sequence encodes CASSLGPSRVYEQYF.